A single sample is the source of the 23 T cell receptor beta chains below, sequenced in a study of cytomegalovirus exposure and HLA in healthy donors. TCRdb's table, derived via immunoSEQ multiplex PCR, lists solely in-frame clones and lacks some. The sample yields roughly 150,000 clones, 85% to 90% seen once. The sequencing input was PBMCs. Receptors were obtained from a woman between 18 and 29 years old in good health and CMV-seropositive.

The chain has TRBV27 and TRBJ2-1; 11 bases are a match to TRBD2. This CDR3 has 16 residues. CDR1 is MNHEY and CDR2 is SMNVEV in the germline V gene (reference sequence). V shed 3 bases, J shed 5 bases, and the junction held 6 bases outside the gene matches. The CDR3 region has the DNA TGTGCCAGCAGTTTCGTGCTAGCGGGGGGTGACAATGAGCAGTTCTTC. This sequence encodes CASSFVLAGGDNEQFF.

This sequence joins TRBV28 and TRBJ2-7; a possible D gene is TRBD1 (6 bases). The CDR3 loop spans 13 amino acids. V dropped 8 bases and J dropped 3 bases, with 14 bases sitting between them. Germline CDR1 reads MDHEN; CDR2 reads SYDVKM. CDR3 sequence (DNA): TGTGCCAGCCGGGACACTCCTAACTACGAGCAGTACTTC. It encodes CASRDTPNYEQYF. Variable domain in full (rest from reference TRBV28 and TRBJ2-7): DVKVTQSSRYLVKRTGEKVFLECVQDMDHENMFWYRQDPGLGLRLIYFSYDVKMKEKGDIPEGYSVSREKKERFSLILESASTNQTSMYLCASRDTPNYEQYFGPGTRLTVT.

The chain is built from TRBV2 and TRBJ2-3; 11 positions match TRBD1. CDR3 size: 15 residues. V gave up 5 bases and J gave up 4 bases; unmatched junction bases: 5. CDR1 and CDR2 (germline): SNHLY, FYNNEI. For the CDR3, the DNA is TGTGCCAGCAGTTCGGACAGGGGGCGGCCAGATACGCAGTATTTT. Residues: CASSSDRGRPDTQYF.

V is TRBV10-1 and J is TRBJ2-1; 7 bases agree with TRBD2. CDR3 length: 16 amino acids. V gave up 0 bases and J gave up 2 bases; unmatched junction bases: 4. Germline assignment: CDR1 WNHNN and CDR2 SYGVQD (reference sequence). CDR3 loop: CASSESAGAPYNEQFF. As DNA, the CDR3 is TGCGCCAGCAGTGAGTCGGCGGGAGCCCCCTACAATGAGCAGTTCTTC.

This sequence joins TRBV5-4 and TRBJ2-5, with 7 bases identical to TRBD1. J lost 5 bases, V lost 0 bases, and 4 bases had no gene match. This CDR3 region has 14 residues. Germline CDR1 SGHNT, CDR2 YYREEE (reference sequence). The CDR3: CASSLGLQGETQYF. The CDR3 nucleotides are TGTGCCAGCAGCTTGGGCCTACAGGGGGAGACCCAGTACTTC.

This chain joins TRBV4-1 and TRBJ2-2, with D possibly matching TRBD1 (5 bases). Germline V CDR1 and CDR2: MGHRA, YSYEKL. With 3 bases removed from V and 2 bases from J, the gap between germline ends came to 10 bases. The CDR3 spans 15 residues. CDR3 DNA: TGCGCCAGCAGCCAGGGGCCAACCAACACCGGGGAGCTGTTTTTT. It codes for CASSQGPTNTGELFF.

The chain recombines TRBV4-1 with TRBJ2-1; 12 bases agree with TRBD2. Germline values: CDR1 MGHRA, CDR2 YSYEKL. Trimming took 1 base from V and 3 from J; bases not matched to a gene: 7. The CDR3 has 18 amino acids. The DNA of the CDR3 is TGCGCCAGCAGCCAAGGGATACTACTAGCGGGAGGCTACAATGAGCAGTTCTTC. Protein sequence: CASSQGILLAGGYNEQFF.

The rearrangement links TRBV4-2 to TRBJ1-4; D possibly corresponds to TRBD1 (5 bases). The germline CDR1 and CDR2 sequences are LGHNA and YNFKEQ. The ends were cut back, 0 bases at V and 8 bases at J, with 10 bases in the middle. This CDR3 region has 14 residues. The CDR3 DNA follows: TGTGCCAGCAGCCAAGAACCGACAGACGAAAAACTGTTTTTT. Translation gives CASSQEPTDEKLFF.

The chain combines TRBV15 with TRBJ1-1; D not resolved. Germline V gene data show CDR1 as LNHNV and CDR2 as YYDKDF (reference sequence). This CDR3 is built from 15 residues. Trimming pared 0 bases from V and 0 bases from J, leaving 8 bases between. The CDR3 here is CATSREAGMNTEAFF. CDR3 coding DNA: TGTGCCACCAGCAGAGAGGCAGGCATGAACACTGAAGCTTTCTTT.

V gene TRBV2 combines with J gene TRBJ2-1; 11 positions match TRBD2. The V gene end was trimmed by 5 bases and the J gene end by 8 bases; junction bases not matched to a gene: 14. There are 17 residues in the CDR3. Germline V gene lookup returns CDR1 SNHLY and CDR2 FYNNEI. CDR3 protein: CASSPSPLAGDTDEQFF. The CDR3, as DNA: TGTGCCAGCAGTCCAAGCCCACTAGCGGGAGACACGGATGAGCAGTTCTTC.

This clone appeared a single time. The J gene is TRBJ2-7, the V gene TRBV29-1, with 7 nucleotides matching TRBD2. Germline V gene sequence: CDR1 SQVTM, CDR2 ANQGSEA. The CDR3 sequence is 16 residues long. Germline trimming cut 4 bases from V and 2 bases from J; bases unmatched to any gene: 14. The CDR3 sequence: CSVATNWAGATYEQYF. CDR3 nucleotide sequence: TGCAGCGTTGCAACAAATTGGGCGGGAGCCACCTACGAGCAGTACTTC.

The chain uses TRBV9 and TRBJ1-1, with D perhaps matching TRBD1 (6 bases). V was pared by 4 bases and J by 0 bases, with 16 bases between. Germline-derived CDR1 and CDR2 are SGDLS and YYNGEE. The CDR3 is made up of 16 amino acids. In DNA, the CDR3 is TGTGCCAGCAGCTTCATGTCTAGGGGGATGAACACTGAAGCTTTCTTT. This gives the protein CASSFMSRGMNTEAFF.

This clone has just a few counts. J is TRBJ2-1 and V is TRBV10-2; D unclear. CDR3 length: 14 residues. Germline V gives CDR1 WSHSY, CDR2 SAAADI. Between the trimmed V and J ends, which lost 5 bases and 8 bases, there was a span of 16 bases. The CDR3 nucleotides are TGCGCCAGCAGTCTTAGTTTGAGATCGGATGAGCAGTTCTTC. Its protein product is CASSLSLRSDEQFF.

The CDR3 nucleotides are TGTGCCAGCAGCACCGCGTCTAGCAATCAGCCCCAGCATTTT. Its protein is CASSTASSNQPQHF. This chain joins TRBV2 and TRBJ1-5; D unclear. CDR1 is SNHLY, CDR2 FYNNEI, per germline. V was clipped by 6 bases and J by 0 bases, with 9 bases between them. The CDR3 is 14 amino acids.

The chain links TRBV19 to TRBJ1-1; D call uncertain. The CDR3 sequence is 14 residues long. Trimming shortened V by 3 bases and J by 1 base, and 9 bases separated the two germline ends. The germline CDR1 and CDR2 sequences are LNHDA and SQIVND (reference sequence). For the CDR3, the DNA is TGTGCCAGTAGTATTTCTGCGGGGAACACTGAAGCTTTCTTT. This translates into CASSISAGNTEAFF.

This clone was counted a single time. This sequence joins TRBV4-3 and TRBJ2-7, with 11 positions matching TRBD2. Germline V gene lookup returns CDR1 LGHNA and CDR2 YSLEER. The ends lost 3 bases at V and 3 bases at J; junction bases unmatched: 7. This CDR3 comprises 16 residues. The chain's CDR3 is CASSQSAGTSGYEQYF. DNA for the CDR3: TGCGCCAGCAGCCAGTCTGCCGGGACTAGCGGCTACGAGCAGTACTTC.

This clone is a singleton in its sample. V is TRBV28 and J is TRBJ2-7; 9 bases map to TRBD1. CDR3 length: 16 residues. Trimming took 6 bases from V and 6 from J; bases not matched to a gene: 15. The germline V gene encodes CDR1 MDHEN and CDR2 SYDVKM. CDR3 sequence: CASRSTLSGTGSEQYF. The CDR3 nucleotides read TGTGCCAGCAGGTCTACCCTCTCTGGGACAGGGAGCGAGCAGTACTTC.

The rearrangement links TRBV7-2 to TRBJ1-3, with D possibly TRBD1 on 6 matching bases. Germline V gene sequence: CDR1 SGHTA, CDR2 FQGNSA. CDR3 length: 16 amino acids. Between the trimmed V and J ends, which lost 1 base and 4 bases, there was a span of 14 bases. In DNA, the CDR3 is TGTGCCAGCAGCTTAGATTTTTGGGGGCGAGGAAACACCATATATTTT. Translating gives CASSLDFWGRGNTIYF.

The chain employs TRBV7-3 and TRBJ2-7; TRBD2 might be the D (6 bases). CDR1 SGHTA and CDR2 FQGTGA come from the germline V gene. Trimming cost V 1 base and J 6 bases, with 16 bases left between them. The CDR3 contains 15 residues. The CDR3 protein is CASSLIGGLMGEQYF. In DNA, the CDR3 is TGTGCCAGCAGCTTAATTGGGGGACTCATGGGCGAGCAGTACTTC. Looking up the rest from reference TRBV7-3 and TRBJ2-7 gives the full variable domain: GAGVSQTPSNKVTEKGKYVELRCDPISGHTALYWYRQSLGQGPEFLIYFQGTGAADDSGLPNDRFFAVRPEGSVSTLKIQRTERGDSAVYLCASSLIGGLMGEQYFGPGTRLTVT.

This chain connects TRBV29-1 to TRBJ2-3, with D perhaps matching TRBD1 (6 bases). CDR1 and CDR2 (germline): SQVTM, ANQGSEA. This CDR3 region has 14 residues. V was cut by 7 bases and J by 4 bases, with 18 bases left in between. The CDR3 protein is CSALGGRVADTQYF. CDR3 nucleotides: TGCAGCGCCCTAGGGGGAAGGGTTGCAGATACGCAGTATTTT.

This CDR3 reads CASSFRGENEQYF. The CDR3 DNA is TGTGCCAGCAGCTTCCGGGGGGAGAACGAGCAGTACTTC. The chain has TRBV7-8 and TRBJ2-7; 7 bases line up with TRBD2. J was trimmed by 5 bases and V by 3 bases; bases with no gene match: 4. CDR3 length: 13 residues. The germline V gene encodes CDR1 SGHVS and CDR2 FQNEAQ.

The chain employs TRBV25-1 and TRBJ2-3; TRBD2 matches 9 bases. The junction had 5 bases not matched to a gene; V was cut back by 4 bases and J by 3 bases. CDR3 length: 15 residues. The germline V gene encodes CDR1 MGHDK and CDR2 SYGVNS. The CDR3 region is CASSVASGITDTQYF. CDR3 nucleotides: TGTGCCAGCAGTGTTGCTAGCGGGATAACAGATACGCAGTATTTT.

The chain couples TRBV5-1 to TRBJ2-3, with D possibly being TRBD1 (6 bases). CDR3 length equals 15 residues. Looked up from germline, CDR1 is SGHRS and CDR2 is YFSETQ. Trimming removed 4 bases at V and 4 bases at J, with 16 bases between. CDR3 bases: TGCGCCAGCAGCAAGGGGGATGAGGGCGCAGATACGCAGTATTTT. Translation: CASSKGDEGADTQYF.